Presented here are 6 T cell receptor beta chains from one specimen sequenced in a study of human T cells and chemical hapten exposure. TCRdb fed the RACE reads into MiXCR, producing one record per CDR3 protein. This sample carries approximately 400,000 distinct CDR3 sequences, 5.1% of them seen once, and the ten largest clones take 2.5% to 3%. This sample's time point: pre-sensitization, week 0. Noted treatment: therapeutic diphenylcyclopropenone sensitization with weekly scalp DPC. Sequenced here: whole blood, sampled in connection with sensitization to the hapten diphenylcyclopropenone (DPC). These receptors were collected from a woman aged 45 to 65 with alopecia areata. Some clones in this sample may be carry-over from other donors' samples.

This clonotype was detected ten times or more. The chain has TRBV7-6 and TRBJ2-3; 9 bases agree with TRBD2. Per the germline V gene, CDR1 is SGHVS and CDR2 is FNYEAQ. This CDR3 region has 17 residues. Losses at the gene ends were 5 bases for V and 0 bases for J; bases not matched to a gene: 9. The CDR3 sequence is CASSPKGLAFSTDTQYF. The CDR3 DNA is TGTGCCAGCAGCCCTAAAGGACTAGCGTTTAGCACAGATACGCAGTATTTT.

This clonotype was counted ten times or more. The CDR3 here is CASSLPGRVDTQYF. The CDR3 nucleotides are TGTGCCAGCAGCTTACCCGGTCGGGTGGATACGCAGTATTTT. The chain is built from TRBV7-6 and TRBJ2-3, with D unresolved. V was clipped by 2 bases and J by 6 bases, with 12 bases between them. CDR1 is SGHVS and CDR2 is FNYEAQ in the germline V gene. The CDR3 sequence is 14 residues long.

This clonotype was detected only a few times. The chain recombines TRBV5-1 with TRBJ1-4; 9 positions agree with TRBD1. Germline V gives CDR1 SGHRS, CDR2 YFSETQ. The V and J ends lost 4 bases and 6 bases, in that order; junction bases with no gene match: 10. The length of the CDR3 is 16 residues. The CDR3 DNA reads TGCGCCAGCAGCGTGGGCCCGACAGGGGGGGATGAAAAACTGTTTTTT. This translates into CASSVGPTGGDEKLFF.

The rearrangement joins TRBV6-6 to TRBJ2-3, with 11 bases aligning to TRBD1. After removal of 6 bases from V and 2 bases from J, the junction contained 10 bases not matched to a gene. The CDR3 covers 17 residues. Germline CDR1 is MNHNY and CDR2 is SVGAGI (reference sequence). CDR3 sequence reads: CASSLGTGGGNTDTQYF. The CDR3 nucleotides read TGTGCCAGCAGCCTAGGGACAGGGGGGGGCAACACAGATACGCAGTATTTT.

The V call is TRBV29-1, the J call TRBJ1-1, with 10 bases identical to TRBD1. The junction had 7 bases not matched to a gene; V was cut back by 7 bases and J by 5 bases. This CDR3 has 13 residues. Germline loops: CDR1 SQVTM, CDR2 ANQGSEA. The CDR3 loop is CSGRDRGWTEAFF. The DNA for the CDR3 is TGCAGCGGCCGGGACAGGGGATGGACTGAAGCTTTCTTT.

The DNA of the CDR3 is TGTGCCAGCAGCTTAGCAGGGGCGCGGGGAACTGAAGCTTTCTTT. Amino acid sequence: CASSLAGARGTEAFF. This sequence joins TRBV7-9 and TRBJ1-1; a weak D match, TRBD1 (5 bases). CDR1 and CDR2 (germline): SEHNR, FQNEAQ (reference sequence). Trimming took 0 bases from V and 5 from J, leaving 13 bases between them. The CDR3 consists of 15 residues. Looking up the rest from reference TRBV7-9 and TRBJ1-1 gives the full variable domain: DTGVSQNPRHKITKRGQNVTFRCDPISEHNRLYWYRQTLGQGPEFLTYFQNEAQLEKSRLLSDRFSAERPKGSFSTLEIQRTEQGDSAMYLCASSLAGARGTEAFFGQGTRLTVV.